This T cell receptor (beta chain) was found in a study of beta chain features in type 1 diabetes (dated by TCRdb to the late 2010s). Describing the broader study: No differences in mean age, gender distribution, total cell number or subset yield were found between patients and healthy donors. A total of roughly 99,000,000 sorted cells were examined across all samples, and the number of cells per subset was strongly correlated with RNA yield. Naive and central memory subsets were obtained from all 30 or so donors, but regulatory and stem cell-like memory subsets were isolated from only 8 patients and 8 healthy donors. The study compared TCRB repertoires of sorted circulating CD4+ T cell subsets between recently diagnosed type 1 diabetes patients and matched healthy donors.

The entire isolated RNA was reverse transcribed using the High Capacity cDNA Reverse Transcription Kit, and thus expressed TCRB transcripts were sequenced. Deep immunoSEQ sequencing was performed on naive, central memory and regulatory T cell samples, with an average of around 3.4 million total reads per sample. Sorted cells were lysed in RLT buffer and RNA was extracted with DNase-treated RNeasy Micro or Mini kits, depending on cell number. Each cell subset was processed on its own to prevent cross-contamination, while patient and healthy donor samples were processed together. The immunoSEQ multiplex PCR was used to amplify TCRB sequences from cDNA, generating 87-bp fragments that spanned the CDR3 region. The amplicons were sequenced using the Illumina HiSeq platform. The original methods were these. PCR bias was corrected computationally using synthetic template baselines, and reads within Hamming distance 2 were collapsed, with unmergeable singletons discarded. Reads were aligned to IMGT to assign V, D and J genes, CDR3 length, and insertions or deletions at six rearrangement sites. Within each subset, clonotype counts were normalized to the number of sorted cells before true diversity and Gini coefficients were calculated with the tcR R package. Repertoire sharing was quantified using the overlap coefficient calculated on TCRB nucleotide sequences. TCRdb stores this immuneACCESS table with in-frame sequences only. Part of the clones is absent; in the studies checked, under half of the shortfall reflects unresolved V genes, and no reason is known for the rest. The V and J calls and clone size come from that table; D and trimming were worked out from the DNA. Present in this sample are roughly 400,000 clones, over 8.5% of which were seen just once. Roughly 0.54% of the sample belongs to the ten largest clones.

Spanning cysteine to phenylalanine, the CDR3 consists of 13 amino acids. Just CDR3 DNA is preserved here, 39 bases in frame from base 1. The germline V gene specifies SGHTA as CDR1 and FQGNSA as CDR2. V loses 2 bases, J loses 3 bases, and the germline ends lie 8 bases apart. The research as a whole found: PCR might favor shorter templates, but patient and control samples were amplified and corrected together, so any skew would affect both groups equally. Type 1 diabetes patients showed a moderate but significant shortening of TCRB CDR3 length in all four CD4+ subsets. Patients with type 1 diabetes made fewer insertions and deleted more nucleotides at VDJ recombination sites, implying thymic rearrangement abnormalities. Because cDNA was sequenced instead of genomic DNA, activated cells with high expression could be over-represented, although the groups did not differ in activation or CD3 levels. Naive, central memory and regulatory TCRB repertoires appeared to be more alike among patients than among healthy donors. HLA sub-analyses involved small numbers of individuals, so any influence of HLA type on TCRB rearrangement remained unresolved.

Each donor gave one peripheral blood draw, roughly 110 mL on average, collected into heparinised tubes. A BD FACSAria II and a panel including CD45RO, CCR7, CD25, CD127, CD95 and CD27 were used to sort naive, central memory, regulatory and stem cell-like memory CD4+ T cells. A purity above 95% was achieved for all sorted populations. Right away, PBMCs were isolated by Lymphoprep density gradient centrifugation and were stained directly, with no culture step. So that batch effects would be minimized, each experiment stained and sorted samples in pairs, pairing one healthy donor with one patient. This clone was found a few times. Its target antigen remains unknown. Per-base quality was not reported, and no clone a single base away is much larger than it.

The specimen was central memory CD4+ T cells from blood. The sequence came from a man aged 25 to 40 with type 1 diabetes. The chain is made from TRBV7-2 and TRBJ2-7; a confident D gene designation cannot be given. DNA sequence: TGTGCCAGCAGCTTACGGCTACTCTACGAGCAGTACTTC. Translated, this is CASSLRLLYEQYF.